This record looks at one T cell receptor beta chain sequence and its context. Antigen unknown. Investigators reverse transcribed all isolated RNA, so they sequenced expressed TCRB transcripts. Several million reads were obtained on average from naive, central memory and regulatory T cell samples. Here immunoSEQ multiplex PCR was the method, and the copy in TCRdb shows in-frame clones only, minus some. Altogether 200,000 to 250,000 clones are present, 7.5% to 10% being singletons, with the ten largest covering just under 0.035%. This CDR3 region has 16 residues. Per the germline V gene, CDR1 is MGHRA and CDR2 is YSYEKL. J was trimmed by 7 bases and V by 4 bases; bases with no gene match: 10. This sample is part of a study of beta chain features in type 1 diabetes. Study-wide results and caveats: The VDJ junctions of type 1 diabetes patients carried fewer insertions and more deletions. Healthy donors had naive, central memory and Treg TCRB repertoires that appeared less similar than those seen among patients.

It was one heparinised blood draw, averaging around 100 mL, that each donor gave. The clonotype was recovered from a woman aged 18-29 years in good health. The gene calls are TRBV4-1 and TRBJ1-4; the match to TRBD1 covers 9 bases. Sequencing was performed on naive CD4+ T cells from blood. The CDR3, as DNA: TGCGCCAGCAGCCCAGACCCGGGACAGGGTATTGAAAAACTGTTTTTT. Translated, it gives CASSPDPGQGIEKLFF.